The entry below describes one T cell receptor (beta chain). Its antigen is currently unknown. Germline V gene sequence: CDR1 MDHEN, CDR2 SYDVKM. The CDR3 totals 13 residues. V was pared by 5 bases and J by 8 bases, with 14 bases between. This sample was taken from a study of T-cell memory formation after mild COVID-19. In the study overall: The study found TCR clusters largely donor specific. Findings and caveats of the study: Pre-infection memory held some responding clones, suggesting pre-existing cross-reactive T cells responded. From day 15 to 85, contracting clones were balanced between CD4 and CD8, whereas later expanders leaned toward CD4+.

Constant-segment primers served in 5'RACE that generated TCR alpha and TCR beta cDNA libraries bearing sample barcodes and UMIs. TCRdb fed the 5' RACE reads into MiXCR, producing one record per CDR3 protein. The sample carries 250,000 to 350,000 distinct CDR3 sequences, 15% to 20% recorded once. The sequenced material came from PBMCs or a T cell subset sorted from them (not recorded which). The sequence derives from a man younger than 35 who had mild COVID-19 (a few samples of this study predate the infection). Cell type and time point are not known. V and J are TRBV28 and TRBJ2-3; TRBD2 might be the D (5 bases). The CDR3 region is CASSLALRGTQYF. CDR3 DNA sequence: TGTGCCAGCAGTCTGGCCCTACGGGGTACGCAGTATTTT.